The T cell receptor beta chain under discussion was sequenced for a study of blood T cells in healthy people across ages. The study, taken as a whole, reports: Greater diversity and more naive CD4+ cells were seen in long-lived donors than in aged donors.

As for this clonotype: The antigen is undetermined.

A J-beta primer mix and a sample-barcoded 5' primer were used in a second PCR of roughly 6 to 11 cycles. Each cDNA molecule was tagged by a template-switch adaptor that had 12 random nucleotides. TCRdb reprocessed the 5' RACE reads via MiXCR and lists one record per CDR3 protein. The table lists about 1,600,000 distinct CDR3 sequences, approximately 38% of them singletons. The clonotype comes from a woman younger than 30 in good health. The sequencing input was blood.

The CDR3 here is CSASLGGGYTF. DNA of the CDR3: TGCAGTGCTAGTTTAGGGGGAGGCTACACCTTC. This chain uses TRBV20-1 with TRBJ1-2; perhaps TRBD1 as D (6 bases). V was trimmed by 3 bases and J by 8 bases, leaving 10 bases between them. This CDR3 comprises 11 residues. The germline V gene encodes CDR1 DFQATT and CDR2 SNEGSKA (reference sequence).